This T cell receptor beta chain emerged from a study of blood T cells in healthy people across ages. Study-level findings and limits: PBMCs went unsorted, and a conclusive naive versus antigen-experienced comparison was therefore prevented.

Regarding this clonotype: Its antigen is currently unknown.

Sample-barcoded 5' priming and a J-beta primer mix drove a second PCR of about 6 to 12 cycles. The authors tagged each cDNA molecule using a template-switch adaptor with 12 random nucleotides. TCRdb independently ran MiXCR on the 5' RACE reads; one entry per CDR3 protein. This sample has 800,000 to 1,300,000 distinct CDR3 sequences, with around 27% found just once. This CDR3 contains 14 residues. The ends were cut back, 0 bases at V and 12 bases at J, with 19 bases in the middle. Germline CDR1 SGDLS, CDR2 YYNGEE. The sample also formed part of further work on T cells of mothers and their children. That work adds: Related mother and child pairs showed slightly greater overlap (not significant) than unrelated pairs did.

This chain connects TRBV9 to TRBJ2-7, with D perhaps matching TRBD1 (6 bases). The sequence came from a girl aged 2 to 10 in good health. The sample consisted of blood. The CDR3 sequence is CASSVVGGGEKVYF. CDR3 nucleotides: TGTGCCAGCAGCGTAGTTGGTGGGGGCGAGAAAGTGTACTTC.